This TCR beta chain was retrieved from a study of technical replicates of blood from several donors. The germline V gene encodes CDR1 MNHEY and CDR2 SVGAGI. V was pared by 3 bases and J by 1 base, with 9 bases between. The CDR3 consists of 14 residues. Method: immunoSEQ multiplex PCR; TCRdb's copy keeps in-frame clones and lacks some. The sample has around 12,000 clones, about 90% seen once. The sequenced sample consisted of PBMCs. This TCR was recovered from a human donor in good health. The chain has TRBV6-5 and TRBJ1-1; D remains unclear. The CDR3 spells CASSYQTGNTEAFF. For the CDR3, the DNA is TGTGCCAGCAGTTATCAAACTGGGAACACTGAAGCTTTCTTT.